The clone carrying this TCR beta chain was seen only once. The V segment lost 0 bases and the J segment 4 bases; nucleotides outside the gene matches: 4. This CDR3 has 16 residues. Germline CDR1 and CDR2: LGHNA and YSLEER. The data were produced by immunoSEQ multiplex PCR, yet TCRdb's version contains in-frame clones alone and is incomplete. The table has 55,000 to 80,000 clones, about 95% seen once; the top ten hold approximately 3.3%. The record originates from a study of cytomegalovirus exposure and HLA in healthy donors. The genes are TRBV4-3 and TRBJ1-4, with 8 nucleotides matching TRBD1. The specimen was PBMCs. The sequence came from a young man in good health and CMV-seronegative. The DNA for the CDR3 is TGCGCCAGCAGCCAAGAGGGGACAGGACTTAATGAAAAACTGTTTTTT. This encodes CASSQEGTGLNEKLFF.